This entry describes one TCR beta chain. This clonotype was picked up one time. Its antigen specificity is not known. One base away there is no much larger clone; base qualities are not given. One read yields weak evidence. This entry is derived from a study of CD8+CD57+ T cells in acquired aplastic anemia (dated 2018 in TCRdb). Turning to the overall study: DNA extracted from sorted CD4+ and CD8+ cells had a mean of about 3.2 ug, with a range of 0.2 to 27.4 ug. CD8+CD57+ expansion was defined as frequency above the mean frequency observed in healthy subjects.

The CDR3 goes from the cysteine to the phenylalanine over 16 residues. The retained sequence is limited to the CDR3, 48 bases, with the frame set at the first base. According to the germline V gene, CDR1 reads ENHRY and CDR2 reads SYGVKD. The V end loses 6 bases and the J end loses 5 bases, and a stretch of 23 bases separates them. Findings and caveats that apply to the study as a whole: CD8+ Simpson's diversity did not differ significantly between patients and healthy controls (P=0.060). Although roughly 30 CD8+ CDR3 sequences were shared by patients and controls, these sequences appeared highly expressed in patients and within the immunodominant clones of patients.

Profiling of TCR beta VDJ combinations and CDR3 sequences used genomic DNA as the template. An Illumina HiSeq 2000 was used for TCR repertoire sequencing. In the original analysis: Repertoire assessment relied on Simpson's diversity index, CDR3 size and DJ length profiles, and TRBV/TRBJ rearrangement plots. The immunodominant clone was defined as the most abundant DNA sequence in deep sequencing data. CDR3 amino acid sequences were screened for sharing across subjects and compared with published repertoires and the VDJdb database. TCRdb trimmed public reads at Q25 via fastp, called clones via MiXCR and kept in-frame beta chains. Identical CDR3 proteins give one entry, which carries the most common genes and DNA. Here the V and J calls rest on TCRdb's processing, not on the authors' analysis. The sample table holds under 350,000 distinct CDR3 sequences, of which roughly 59% were seen once. The leading ten clones occupy around 1.3% of the sample.

Flow cytometry had shown CD8+CD57+ cell expansion in the patients selected for sequencing. Every patient had a diagnosis of severe acquired aplastic anemia based on International Study of Aplastic Anemia and Agranulocytosis and Camitta criteria. Patients had received no therapy at the time of blood sampling. In this study, sorted CD4+ and CD8+ T cells from the blood of healthy subjects and of severe aplastic anemia patients had their TCR repertoires deep-sequenced. Patients were enrolled in the USA under clinicaltrials.gov protocols 00001620, 01623167, 00001397, 00071045, 00081523 and 00961064. Ficoll-Paque density gradient centrifugation was used to isolate peripheral blood mononuclear cells. CD4+ and CD8+ T cells were sorted by FACS or magnetic beads before DNA extraction.

Sequenced material: sorted CD4+, CD8+, or CD8+CD57+ T cells (not recorded which) from PBMCs. The rearrangement joined TRBV10-3 to TRBJ2-7; TRBD1 might be the D gene, on 7 matching bases. The TCR comes from a human donor with aplastic anemia. The sequence in DNA is TGTGCCATCAGCCTTCTGAGGAGGGGGCAAGTCCACGAGCAGTACTTC. This translates into CAISLLRRGQVHEQYF.